This entry is about one T cell receptor beta chain. Per the authors' pipeline: Using reference gene primer amplification, nucleated cell counts were estimated. Using immunoSEQ multiplex PCR, the repertoire was profiled, and TCRdb retains in-frame clones only, with some absent. Clone size and the V and J calls come from that table; the DNA yielded D and trimming. Among more than 55,000 clones listed, approximately 73% were seen once. The data derive from a study of blood T cell repertoires in COVID-19. Study information: The cDNA or gDNA used as material had been derived from T cells, B-cell-depleted T cells, or PBMCs.

This TCR derives from a woman aged 50 to 65 with active or convalescent COVID-19. The source material was peripheral blood.

The CDR3 here is CASSFRQDLTDTQYF. Here the CDR3 DNA reads TGTGCCAGCTCATTCAGACAGGACCTCACAGATACGCAGTATTTT. The chain employs TRBV18 and TRBJ2-3; D perhaps matches TRBD1 (6 bases). CDR3 size: 15 residues. Per the germline V gene, CDR1 is KGHSH and CDR2 is LQKENI. Trimming removed 5 bases at V and 2 bases at J, with 14 bases between.